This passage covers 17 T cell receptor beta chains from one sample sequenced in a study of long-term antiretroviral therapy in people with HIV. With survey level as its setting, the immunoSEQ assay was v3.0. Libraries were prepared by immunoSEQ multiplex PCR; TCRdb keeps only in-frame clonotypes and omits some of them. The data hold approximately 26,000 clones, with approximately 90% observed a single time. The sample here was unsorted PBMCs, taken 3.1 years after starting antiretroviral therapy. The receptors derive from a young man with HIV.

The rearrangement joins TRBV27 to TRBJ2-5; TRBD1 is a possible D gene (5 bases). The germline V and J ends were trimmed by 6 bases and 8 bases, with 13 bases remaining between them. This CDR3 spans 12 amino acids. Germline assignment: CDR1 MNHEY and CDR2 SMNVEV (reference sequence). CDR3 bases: TGTGCCAGCAGCACCCAAAGGGGCACCCAGTACTTC. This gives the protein CASSTQRGTQYF.

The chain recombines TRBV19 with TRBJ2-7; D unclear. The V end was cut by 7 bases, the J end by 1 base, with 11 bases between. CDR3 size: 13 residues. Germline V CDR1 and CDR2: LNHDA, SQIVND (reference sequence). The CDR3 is CASKADRSYEQYF. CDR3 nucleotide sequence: TGTGCCAGTAAGGCGGATAGGTCCTACGAGCAGTACTTC.

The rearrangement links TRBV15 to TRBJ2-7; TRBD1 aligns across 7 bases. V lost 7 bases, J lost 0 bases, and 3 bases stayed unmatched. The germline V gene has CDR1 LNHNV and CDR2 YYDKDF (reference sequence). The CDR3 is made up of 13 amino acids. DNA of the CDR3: TGTGCCACCATGGGACAGAACTCCTACGAGCAGTACTTC. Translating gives CATMGQNSYEQYF.

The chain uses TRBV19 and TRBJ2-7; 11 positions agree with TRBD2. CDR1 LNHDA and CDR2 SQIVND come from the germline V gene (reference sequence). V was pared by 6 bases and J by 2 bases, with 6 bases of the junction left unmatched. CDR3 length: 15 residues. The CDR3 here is CASSLGGLAAYEQYF. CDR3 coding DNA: TGTGCCAGTAGCCTAGGGGGACTAGCGGCCTACGAGCAGTACTTC.

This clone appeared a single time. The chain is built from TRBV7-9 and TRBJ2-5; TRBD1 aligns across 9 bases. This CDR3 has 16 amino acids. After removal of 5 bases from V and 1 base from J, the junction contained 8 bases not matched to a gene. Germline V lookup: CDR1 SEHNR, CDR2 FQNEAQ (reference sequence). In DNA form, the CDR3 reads TGTGCCAGCAGCCCAGGGACAGGGAGGATCCAAGAGACCCAGTACTTC. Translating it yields CASSPGTGRIQETQYF.

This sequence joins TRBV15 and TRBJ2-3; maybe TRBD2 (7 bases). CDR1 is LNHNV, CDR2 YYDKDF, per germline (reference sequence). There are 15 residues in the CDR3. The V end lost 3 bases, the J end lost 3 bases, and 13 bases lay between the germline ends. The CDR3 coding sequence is TGTGCCACCAGCAGGGCGGGGGCGGGTACAGATACGCAGTATTTT. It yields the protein CATSRAGAGTDTQYF.

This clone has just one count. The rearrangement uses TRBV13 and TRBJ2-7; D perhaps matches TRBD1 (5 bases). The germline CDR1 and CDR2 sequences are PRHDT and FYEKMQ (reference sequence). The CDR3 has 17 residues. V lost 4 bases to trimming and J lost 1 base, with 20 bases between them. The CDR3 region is CASSSRVDPARSYEQYF. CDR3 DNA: TGTGCCAGCAGCTCCAGGGTCGATCCAGCCCGATCCTACGAGCAGTACTTC. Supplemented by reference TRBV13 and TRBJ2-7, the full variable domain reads AAGVIQSPRHLIKEKRETATLKCYPIPRHDTVYWYQQGPGQDPQFLISFYEKMQSDKGSIPDRFSAQQFSDYHSELNMSSLELGDSALYFCASSSRVDPARSYEQYFGPGTRLTVT.

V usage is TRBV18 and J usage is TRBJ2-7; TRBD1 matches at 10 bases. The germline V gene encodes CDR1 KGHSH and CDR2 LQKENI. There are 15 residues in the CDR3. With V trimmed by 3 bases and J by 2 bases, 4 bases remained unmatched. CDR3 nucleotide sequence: TGTGCCAGCTCACCGGCCGGGACAGGGGCCTACGAGCAGTACTTC. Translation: CASSPAGTGAYEQYF.

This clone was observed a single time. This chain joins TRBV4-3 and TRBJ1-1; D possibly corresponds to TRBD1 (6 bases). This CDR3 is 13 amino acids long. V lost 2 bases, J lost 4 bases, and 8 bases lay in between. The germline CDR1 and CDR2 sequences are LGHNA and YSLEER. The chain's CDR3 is CASSQNRATEAFF. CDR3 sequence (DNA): TGCGCCAGCAGCCAAAACAGGGCCACTGAAGCTTTCTTT.

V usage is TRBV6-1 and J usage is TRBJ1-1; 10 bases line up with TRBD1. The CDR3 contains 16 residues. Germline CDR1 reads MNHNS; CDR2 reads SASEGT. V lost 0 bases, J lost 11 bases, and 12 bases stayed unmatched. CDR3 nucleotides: TGTGCCAGCAGTGAAGCGGTCGGAGGGACAGGGGCCACTGCTTTCTTT. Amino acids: CASSEAVGGTGATAFF.

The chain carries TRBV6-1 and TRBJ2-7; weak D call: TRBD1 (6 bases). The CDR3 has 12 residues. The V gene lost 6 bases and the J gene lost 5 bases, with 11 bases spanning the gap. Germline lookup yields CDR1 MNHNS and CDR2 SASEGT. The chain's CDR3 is CASRADSHEQYF. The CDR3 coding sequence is TGTGCCAGCAGGGCGGACAGCCACGAGCAGTACTTC.

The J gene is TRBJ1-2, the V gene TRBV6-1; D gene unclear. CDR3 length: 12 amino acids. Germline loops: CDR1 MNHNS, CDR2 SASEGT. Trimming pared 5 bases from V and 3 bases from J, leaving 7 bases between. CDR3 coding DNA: TGTGCCAGCAGTAACCGGGACTATGGCTACACCTTC. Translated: CASSNRDYGYTF.

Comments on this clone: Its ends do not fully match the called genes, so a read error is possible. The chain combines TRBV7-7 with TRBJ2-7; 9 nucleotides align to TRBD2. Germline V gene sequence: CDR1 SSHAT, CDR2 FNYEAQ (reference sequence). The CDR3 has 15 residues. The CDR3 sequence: CASSPTLAGNYEQYF. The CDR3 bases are TGTGCTAGCAGCCCAACGCTAGCGGGGAACTACGAGCAGTACTTC.

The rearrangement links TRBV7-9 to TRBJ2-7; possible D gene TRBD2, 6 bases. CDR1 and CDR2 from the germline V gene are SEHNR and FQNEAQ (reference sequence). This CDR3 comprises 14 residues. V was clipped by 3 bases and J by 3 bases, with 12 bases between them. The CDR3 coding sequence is TGTGCCAGCAGCTTCGGGGACTCAGTCTACGAGCAGTACTTC. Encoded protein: CASSFGDSVYEQYF. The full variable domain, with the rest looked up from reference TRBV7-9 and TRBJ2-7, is DTGVSQNPRHKITKRGQNVTFRCDPISEHNRLYWYRQTLGQGPEFLTYFQNEAQLEKSRLLSDRFSAERPKGSFSTLEIQRTEQGDSAMYLCASSFGDSVYEQYFGPGTRLTVT.

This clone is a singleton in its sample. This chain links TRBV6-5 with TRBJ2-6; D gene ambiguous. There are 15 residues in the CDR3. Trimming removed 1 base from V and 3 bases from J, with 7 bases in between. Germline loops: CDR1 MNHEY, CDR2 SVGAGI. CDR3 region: CASSYYGYGANVLTF. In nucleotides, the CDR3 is TGTGCCAGCAGTTACTATGGGTATGGGGCCAACGTCCTGACTTTC.

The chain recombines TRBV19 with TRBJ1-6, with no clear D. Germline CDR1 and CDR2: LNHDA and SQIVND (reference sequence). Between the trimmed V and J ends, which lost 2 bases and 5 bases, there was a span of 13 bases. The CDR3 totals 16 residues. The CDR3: CASSIIMVQNNSPLHF. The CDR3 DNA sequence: TGTGCCAGTAGTATAATAATGGTGCAGAATAATTCACCCCTCCACTTT.

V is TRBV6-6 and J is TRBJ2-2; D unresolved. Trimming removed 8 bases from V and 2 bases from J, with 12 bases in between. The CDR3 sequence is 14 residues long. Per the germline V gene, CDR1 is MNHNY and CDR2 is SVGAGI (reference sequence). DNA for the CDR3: TGTGCCAGCTTTCCCCCGGGTAACACCGGGGAGCTGTTTTTT. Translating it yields CASFPPGNTGELFF.